A single sample is the source of the 28 T cell receptor beta chains below, sequenced in a study of cytomegalovirus exposure and HLA in healthy donors. Primers for the PCR totalled 60 Vbeta and 13 Jbeta. Generated by immunoSEQ multiplex PCR, the TCRdb table keeps only in-frame clones and is missing some. The profile covers about 130,000 clones, with 70% to 85% appearing a single time and around 3% taken by the ten largest. The sample consisted of PBMCs. Receptors originate from a boy between 2 and 15 years old in good health and CMV-seronegative.

The chain combines TRBV4-2 with TRBJ1-3; possibly TRBD1 for D (5 bases). Trimming shortened V by 0 bases and J by 2 bases, and 11 bases separated the two germline ends. The CDR3 sequence is 16 residues long. Germline CDR1 is LGHNA and CDR2 is YNFKEQ. The CDR3 nucleotides are TGTGCCAGCAGCCAAGATATCACAGGCCCTGGAAACACCATATATTTT. This translates into CASSQDITGPGNTIYF.

V and J are TRBV7-2 and TRBJ1-1; D remains ambiguous. CDR3 size: 14 residues. Trimming took 4 bases from V and 4 from J, leaving 13 bases between them. The germline gives CDR1 SGHTA, CDR2 FQGNSA. In nucleotides, the CDR3 is TGTGCCAGCAGCTCTACGGGGTTTGGCACTGAAGCTTTCTTT. This translates into CASSSTGFGTEAFF.

This chain connects TRBV5-1 to TRBJ2-3; TRBD2 matches at 9 bases. The CDR3 runs 15 residues. Trimming took 6 bases from V and 4 from J; bases not matched to a gene: 9. CDR1 and CDR2 from the germline V gene are SGHRS and YFSETQ. The DNA for the CDR3 is TGCGCCAGCAAGGGTCTGCGGGGGGGGGCAGATACGCAGTATTTT. It translates to CASKGLRGGADTQYF.

This chain links TRBV9 with TRBJ2-3; 9 nucleotides agree with TRBD1. The CDR3 has 15 amino acids. Germline V lookup: CDR1 SGDLS, CDR2 YYNGEE. The ends lost 4 bases at V and 6 bases at J; junction bases unmatched: 9. Here the CDR3 reads CASSSGQGLMDTQYF. The CDR3 DNA reads TGTGCCAGCAGCTCGGGACAGGGTCTCATGGATACGCAGTATTTT. The variable domain in full, with the rest retrieved from reference TRBV9 and TRBJ2-3, is DSGVTQTPKHLITATGQRVTLRCSPRSGDLSVYWYQQSLDQGLQFLIQYYNGEERAKGNILERFSAQQFPDLHSELNLSSLELGDSALYFCASSSGQGLMDTQYFGPGTRLTVL.

The chain links TRBV9 to TRBJ1-5, with TRBD1 identical over 10 bases. The CDR3 is made up of 15 amino acids. V lost 8 bases and J lost 0; bases outside the gene matches: 5. CDR1 SGDLS and CDR2 YYNGEE come from the germline V gene. The CDR3 sequence: CASGGDRGSNQPQHF. CDR3 DNA sequence: TGTGCCAGTGGGGGGGACAGGGGTAGCAATCAGCCCCAGCATTTT.

This clone was picked up one time. Other nucleotide sequences in the sample specify the same CDR3. CDR3 in amino acids: CSVETGVRAEAFF. CDR3 coding DNA: TGCAGCGTTGAAACAGGGGTTAGGGCTGAAGCTTTCTTT. This rearrangement joins TRBV29-1 to TRBJ1-1; 7 bases agree with TRBD1. Germline V gene data show CDR1 as SQVTM and CDR2 as ANQGSEA. CDR3 length equals 13 residues. V shed 2 bases and J 6 bases; nucleotides not matched to a gene: 6. Drawing the rest from reference TRBV29-1 and TRBJ1-1, the complete variable domain is SAVISQKPSRDICQRGTSLTIQCQVDSQVTMMFWYRQQPGQSLTLIATANQGSEATYESGFVIDKFPISRPNLTFSTLTVSNMSPEDSSIYLCSVETGVRAEAFFGQGTRLTVV.

The chain combines TRBV7-2 with TRBJ2-3; TRBD2 matches at 8 bases. CDR3 length: 17 residues. The ends lost 5 bases at V and 2 bases at J; junction bases unmatched: 12. Per germline, CDR1 SGHTA and CDR2 FQGNSA. The CDR3: CASSGPSAGGSTDTQYF. CDR3 bases: TGTGCCAGCAGCGGCCCCAGCGCGGGGGGATCCACAGATACGCAGTATTTT.

The rearrangement uses TRBV2 and TRBJ1-1; D remains unclear. The V gene lost 0 bases and the J gene lost 7 bases, with 9 bases spanning the gap. Germline V lookup: CDR1 SNHLY, CDR2 FYNNEI. This CDR3 spans 13 amino acids. The CDR3 nucleotides are TGTGCCAGCAGTGAAGCGCTTTGGAGTGAAGCTTTCTTT. It yields the protein CASSEALWSEAFF.

The rearrangement links TRBV11-2 to TRBJ1-3; D is possibly TRBD1 (6 bases). The CDR3 contains 13 residues. Germline CDR1 reads SGHAT; CDR2 reads FQNNGV. V was shortened by 4 bases and J by 6 bases, with 10 bases between the two germline ends. CDR3 in DNA: TGTGCCAGCAGCTCGAGGACAGAAAACACCATATATTTT. This gives the protein CASSSRTENTIYF. Filled out from reference TRBV11-2 and TRBJ1-3, the complete variable domain reads EAGVAQSPRYKIIEKRQSVAFWCNPISGHATLYWYQQILGQGPKLLIQFQNNGVVDDSQLPKDRFSAERLKGVDSTLKIQPAKLEDSAVYLCASSSRTENTIYFGEGSWLTVV.

The chain is built from TRBV7-2 and TRBJ2-5; unclear D gene. Germline V lookup: CDR1 SGHTA, CDR2 FQGNSA. Trimming took off 2 bases at V and 2 bases at J, with 9 bases between the two ends. CDR3 length: 14 residues. The CDR3, as DNA: TGTGCCAGCAGCTTACGCTCCAGACAAGAGACCCAGTACTTC. Protein product: CASSLRSRQETQYF.

V gene TRBV7-9 combines with J gene TRBJ1-1; D is possibly TRBD1 (5 bases). The V gene's germline CDR1 is SEHNR and CDR2 FQNEAQ (reference sequence). The V end was cut by 1 base, the J end by 3 bases, with 12 bases between. This CDR3 region has 15 residues. The CDR3 DNA follows: TGTGCCAGCAGCTTAGAAACAGGATGGGACACTGAAGCTTTCTTT. Translating gives CASSLETGWDTEAFF. Supplemented by reference TRBV7-9 and TRBJ1-1, the full variable domain reads DTGVSQNPRHKITKRGQNVTFRCDPISEHNRLYWYRQTLGQGPEFLTYFQNEAQLEKSRLLSDRFSAERPKGSFSTLEIQRTEQGDSAMYLCASSLETGWDTEAFFGQGTRLTVV.

J is TRBJ1-2 and V is TRBV19, with TRBD1 matching over 8 bases. The V gene end was trimmed by 0 bases and the J gene end by 8 bases; junction bases not matched to a gene: 11. The CDR3 length is 16 residues. CDR1 is LNHDA, CDR2 SQIVND, per germline (reference sequence). The CDR3 nucleotides are TGTGCCAGTAGTATAGACGGACAGGGAACGGGTTCAGGCTACACCTTC. Residues: CASSIDGQGTGSGYTF. Variable domain in full (rest from reference TRBV19 and TRBJ1-2): DGGITQSPKYLFRKEGQNVTLSCEQNLNHDAMYWYRQDPGQGLRLIYYSQIVNDFQKGDIAEGYSVSREKKESFPLTVTSAQKNPTAFYLCASSIDGQGTGSGYTFGSGTRLTVV.

V gene TRBV5-1 combines with J gene TRBJ2-1, with 9 positions matching TRBD1. This CDR3 is built from 14 residues. J lost 7 bases, V lost 9 bases, and 11 bases had no gene match. From germline, CDR1 is SGHRS and CDR2 YFSETQ. The CDR3 loop reads CATHPGTGKNEQFF. In DNA form, the CDR3 reads TGCGCCACCCATCCCGGGACAGGGAAAAATGAGCAGTTCTTC.

The chain uses TRBV5-4 and TRBJ1-1; the D is unclear. Trimming cost V 7 bases and J 6 bases, with 16 bases left between them. Germline V gives CDR1 SGHNT, CDR2 YYREEE (reference sequence). The CDR3 is made up of 13 amino acids. The CDR3 nucleotides read TGTGCCAGCGGCCCGGGTGGCTTGTCTGAAGCTTTCTTT. Its translation is CASGPGGLSEAFF.

As DNA, the CDR3 is TGTGCCAGCAGCCCGTCGAGGGCAGACTATGGCTACACCTTC. This translates into CASSPSRADYGYTF. This chain uses TRBV7-9 with TRBJ1-2; the D is unclear. V gave up 5 bases and J gave up 3 bases, with 13 bases separating them. The CDR3 extends over 14 amino acids. CDR1 is SEHNR and CDR2 is FQNEAQ in the germline V gene (reference sequence).

V and J are TRBV9 and TRBJ2-1; D not resolved. The V and J ends lost 0 bases and 10 bases respectively, with 11 bases between them. CDR1 SGDLS and CDR2 YYNGEE come from the germline V gene. The CDR3 runs 13 residues. The DNA of the CDR3 is TGTGCCAGCAGCGTAGCGAGGTCAGACGAGCAGTTCTTC. Residues: CASSVARSDEQFF.

The chain is built from TRBV30 and TRBJ1-6, with 9 bases that match TRBD1. The germline V gene encodes CDR1 GTSNPN and CDR2 SVGIG (reference sequence). The CDR3 consists of 15 residues. Unmatched junction bases numbered 8, after V lost 4 bases and J lost 7 bases. The CDR3 protein is CAWTPRDRENSPLHF. The CDR3 region has the DNA TGTGCCTGGACCCCCCGGGACAGGGAAAATTCACCCCTCCACTTT.

The J gene is TRBJ2-5, the V gene TRBV4-2; 8 nucleotides align to TRBD2. The CDR3 runs to 15 residues. Per the germline V gene, CDR1 is LGHNA and CDR2 is YNFKEQ. The V segment lost 2 bases and the J segment 1 base; nucleotides outside the gene matches: 3. The CDR3 reads CASSQQRGSQETQYF. The CDR3 coding sequence is TGTGCCAGCAGCCAACAGCGGGGGAGCCAAGAGACCCAGTACTTC.

This clone was counted a few times. V gene TRBV9 combines with J gene TRBJ1-1; tentative D call: TRBD1 (6 bases). CDR1 and CDR2 (germline): SGDLS, YYNGEE. Trimming shortened V by 5 bases and J by 2 bases, and 16 bases separated the two germline ends. This CDR3 contains 15 residues. CDR3 amino acids: CASSGGGTLNTEAFF. In DNA form, the CDR3 reads TGTGCCAGCAGTGGCGGGGGGACACTAAACACTGAAGCTTTCTTT.

The sample holds one count of this clone. This chain uses TRBV7-2 with TRBJ2-3, with TRBD2 matching 13 bases. This CDR3 has 16 amino acids. Trimming took 3 bases from V and 4 from J; bases not matched to a gene: 4. Germline V gene data show CDR1 as SGHTA and CDR2 as FQGNSA. The CDR3 DNA reads as TGTGCCAGCAGCTTCCGACTAGCGGGAGGAGCAGATACGCAGTATTTT. Translated: CASSFRLAGGADTQYF. Full variable domain (missing parts from reference TRBV7-2 and TRBJ2-3): GAGVSQSPSNKVTEKGKDVELRCDPISGHTALYWYRQSLGQGLEFLIYFQGNSAPDKSGLPSDRFSAERTGGSVSTLTIQRTQQEDSAVYLCASSFRLAGGADTQYFGPGTRLTVL.

This sequence joins TRBV30 and TRBJ1-1; tentative D call: TRBD1 (6 bases). The V end lost 0 bases, the J end lost 0 bases, and 11 bases lay between the germline ends. Germline V gene data show CDR1 as GTSNPN and CDR2 as SVGIG (reference sequence). This CDR3 comprises 15 residues. CDR3 nucleotides: TGTGCCTGGAGTGTACAGGGTCAGGTGAACACTGAAGCTTTCTTT. Its translation is CAWSVQGQVNTEAFF.

This chain uses TRBV2 with TRBJ2-1; tentative D call: TRBD1 (7 bases). V lost 2 bases and J 9 bases, leaving 20 bases between the germline ends. The CDR3 runs to 16 residues. Germline V lookup: CDR1 SNHLY, CDR2 FYNNEI. For the CDR3, the DNA is TGTGCCAGCAGTGAAAAGACAGGGTACGTCGGGGGTGAGCAGTTCTTC. It translates to CASSEKTGYVGGEQFF.

This chain links TRBV7-8 with TRBJ1-1; D not certain. V lost 5 bases to trimming and J lost 10 bases, with 17 bases between them. Germline values: CDR1 SGHVS, CDR2 FQNEAQ. This CDR3 region has 13 residues. The CDR3 DNA reads as TGTGCCAGCAGCGGTAGACTCGAACTGGGAGCTTTCTTT. This sequence encodes CASSGRLELGAFF.

V and J are TRBV30 and TRBJ1-2; possibly TRBD1 for D (5 bases). Germline loops: CDR1 GTSNPN, CDR2 SVGIG (reference sequence). Between the trimmed V and J ends, which lost 0 bases and 5 bases, there was a span of 19 bases. The CDR3 is 16 residues long. The CDR3 protein is CAWSVAGGWPIYGYTF. The CDR3 nucleotides are TGTGCCTGGAGTGTTGCCGGGGGATGGCCTATTTATGGCTACACCTTC.

The V call is TRBV30, the J call TRBJ1-2; D gene ambiguous. This CDR3 has 11 residues. The germline gives CDR1 GTSNPN, CDR2 SVGIG (reference sequence). The V end lost 6 bases, the J end lost 6 bases, and 11 bases lay between the germline ends. In DNA, the CDR3 is TGTGCCTGCAGTTTCTTTAATGGCTACACCTTC. Encoded protein: CACSFFNGYTF. The entire variable domain, with the rest obtained from reference TRBV30 and TRBJ1-2, is as follows: SQTIHQWPATLVQPVGSPLSLECTVEGTSNPNLYWYRQAAGRGLQLLFYSVGIGQISSEVPQNLSASRPQDRQFILSSKKLLLSDSGFYLCACSFFNGYTFGSGTRLTVV.

The rearrangement uses TRBV7-2 and TRBJ2-7; 7 bases map to TRBD1. The junction had 10 bases not matched to a gene; V was cut back by 5 bases and J by 3 bases. The CDR3 is 15 amino acids. Germline assignment: CDR1 SGHTA and CDR2 FQGNSA. The CDR3 loop is CASSPAFGTVYEQYF. In DNA, the CDR3 is TGTGCCAGCAGCCCAGCATTCGGGACAGTCTACGAGCAGTACTTC.

The rearrangement joins TRBV30 to TRBJ2-4, with D possibly being TRBD2 (5 bases). The ends were cut back, 0 bases at V and 3 bases at J, with 12 bases in the middle. The CDR3 spans 15 residues. The germline V gene encodes CDR1 GTSNPN and CDR2 SVGIG (reference sequence). The CDR3 here is CAWSVRLAGKNIQYF. CDR3 DNA: TGTGCCTGGAGTGTTAGGTTGGCGGGCAAAAACATTCAGTACTTC. Variable domain in full (rest from reference TRBV30 and TRBJ2-4): SQTIHQWPATLVQPVGSPLSLECTVEGTSNPNLYWYRQAAGRGLQLLFYSVGIGQISSEVPQNLSASRPQDRQFILSSKKLLLSDSGFYLCAWSVRLAGKNIQYFGAGTRLSVL.

The rearrangement joins TRBV9 to TRBJ2-2, with 8 bases that match TRBD2. Per germline, CDR1 SGDLS and CDR2 YYNGEE. After removal of 4 bases from V and 7 bases from J, the junction contained 9 bases not matched to a gene. This CDR3 spans 15 amino acids. The CDR3 loop reads CASSTGTRIDGELFF. The CDR3 nucleotides read TGTGCCAGCAGCACCGGGACTAGAATAGACGGGGAGCTGTTTTTT.